The next 26 T cell receptor beta chains were all read from a single sample in a study of chemoradiotherapy in HPV16-positive cancers. Method: immunoSEQ multiplex PCR; TCRdb's copy keeps in-frame clones and lacks some. Counted here are around 62,000 clones, about 88% occurring once; the ten biggest clones make up 4% to 5%. This sample comprised blood, obtained from a patient who underwent chemoradiotherapy. The receptors were gathered from a human donor with HPV-associated anogenital cancer.

The J gene is TRBJ1-2, the V gene TRBV28; TRBD1 matches 8 bases. Unmatched junction bases numbered 10, after V lost 3 bases and J lost 1 base. The CDR3 is made up of 17 amino acids. Germline CDR1 and CDR2: MDHEN and SYDVKM. CDR3 bases: TGTGCCAGCAGTTTGCGGCAGGGGGCGAATGGTAACTATGGCTACACCTTC. Protein: CASSLRQGANGNYGYTF.

The chain links TRBV5-6 to TRBJ2-7; perhaps TRBD2 as D (6 bases). Trimming removed 4 bases from V and 0 bases from J, with 17 bases in between. The CDR3 covers 16 residues. Germline assignment: CDR1 SGHDT and CDR2 YYEEEE. The CDR3 protein is CASSPGGFIDSYEQYF. The CDR3 DNA sequence: TGTGCCAGCAGCCCAGGAGGGTTTATCGACTCCTACGAGCAGTACTTC. Full variable domain (rest looked up from reference TRBV5-6 and TRBJ2-7): DAGVTQSPTHLIKTRGQQVTLRCSPKSGHDTVSWYQQALGQGPQFIFQYYEEEERQRGNFPDRFSGHQFPNYSSELNVNALLLGDSALYLCASSPGGFIDSYEQYFGPGTRLTVT.

Concerning this clone itself: Other DNA sequences from this sample encode an identical CDR3 as well. The genes are TRBV2 and TRBJ1-1, with D perhaps matching TRBD1 (6 bases). CDR3 size: 13 residues. Looked up from germline, CDR1 is SNHLY and CDR2 is FYNNEI. The V and J ends lost 5 bases and 2 bases respectively, with 9 bases between them. DNA for the CDR3: TGTGCCAGCAGTACAGGGCTCAACACTGAAGCTTTCTTT. This encodes CASSTGLNTEAFF.

The CDR3 reads CASSVSPGNTEAFF. The DNA of the CDR3 is TGTGCCAGCAGTGTGTCCCCGGGGAACACTGAAGCTTTCTTT. The chain employs TRBV2 and TRBJ1-1; D remains ambiguous. This CDR3 has 14 residues. Trimming left V 4 bases short and J 1 base short, with 10 bases between. Germline lookup yields CDR1 SNHLY and CDR2 FYNNEI.

This chain connects TRBV29-1 to TRBJ2-7; D unresolved. V was shortened by 4 bases and J by 0 bases, with 7 bases between the two germline ends. From germline, CDR1 is SQVTM and CDR2 ANQGSEA. The CDR3 covers 12 residues. CDR3 in amino acids: CSVARNSYEQYF. The CDR3 DNA follows: TGCAGCGTTGCTAGGAACTCCTACGAGCAGTACTTC.

The V gene is TRBV4-1, the J gene TRBJ2-1; 12 positions agree with TRBD2. The length of the CDR3 is 17 residues. Germline trimming cut 3 bases from V and 0 bases from J; bases unmatched to any gene: 3. From germline, CDR1 is MGHRA and CDR2 YSYEKL. The CDR3 nucleotides are TGCGCCAGCAGCCAGAAACTAGCGGGGGGCTCCTACAATGAGCAGTTCTTC. Its protein is CASSQKLAGGSYNEQFF.

This clone appeared many times. CDR3 residues: CASSMAGVTEAFF. The CDR3 coding sequence is TGTGCCAGTAGTATGGCAGGGGTGACTGAAGCTTTCTTT. V and J are TRBV19 and TRBJ1-1; D may be TRBD1 (6 bases). Germline V gives CDR1 LNHDA, CDR2 SQIVND (reference sequence). Trimming cost V 3 bases and J 5 bases, with 10 bases left between them. The CDR3 has 13 residues.

The gene calls are TRBV5-1 and TRBJ2-2; D is perhaps TRBD2 (6 bases). The ends were cut back, 4 bases at V and 8 bases at J, with 15 bases in the middle. CDR3 length: 14 residues. Germline V gene sequence: CDR1 SGHRS, CDR2 YFSETQ. CDR3 sequence: CASSPDPSGGELFF. The CDR3, as DNA: TGCGCCAGCAGCCCGGACCCGAGCGGGGGGGAGCTGTTTTTT.

The chain has TRBV7-9 and TRBJ1-2; no clear D. Trimming stripped 5 bases from V and 4 bases from J, with 14 bases between. Germline V gives CDR1 SEHNR, CDR2 FQNEAQ (reference sequence). This CDR3 has 14 residues. As DNA, the CDR3 is TGTGCCAGCAGCCCTGAGGGAGATACCTATGGCTACACCTTC. It is translated as CASSPEGDTYGYTF.

This clone was seen a few times. This chain uses TRBV6-5 with TRBJ1-1, with a weak D call TRBD1 (5 bases). Between the trimmed V and J ends, which lost 6 bases and 7 bases, there was a span of 15 bases. From germline, CDR1 is MNHEY and CDR2 SVGAGI. This CDR3 comprises 13 residues. CDR3 loop: CASSEGLGDEAFF. The CDR3 nucleotides are TGTGCCAGCAGCGAGGGGCTTGGGGATGAAGCTTTCTTT.

The genes are TRBV28 and TRBJ2-3; no firm D call. CDR3 length equals 16 residues. V was trimmed by 2 bases and J by 0 bases, leaving 12 bases between them. Germline V gives CDR1 MDHEN, CDR2 SYDVKM. The CDR3 spells CASSLVDPASTDTQYF. CDR3 DNA sequence: TGTGCCAGCAGTTTAGTGGACCCCGCTAGCACAGATACGCAGTATTTT.

The gene calls are TRBV29-1 and TRBJ1-2, with TRBD1 as a possible D gene (6 bases). The V gene's germline CDR1 is SQVTM and CDR2 ANQGSEA. The CDR3 loop spans 15 amino acids. V dropped 4 bases and J dropped 2 bases, with 17 bases sitting between them. The CDR3 DNA follows: TGCAGCGTTGGGTTGGACAGCCGCCCGAACTATGGCTACACCTTC. It yields the protein CSVGLDSRPNYGYTF.

J is TRBJ2-7 and V is TRBV11-2; TRBD2 aligns across 8 bases. CDR3 length: 14 amino acids. Per the germline V gene, CDR1 is SGHAT and CDR2 is FQNNGV. The V segment lost 3 bases and the J segment 2 bases; nucleotides outside the gene matches: 3. The CDR3 coding sequence is TGTGCCAGCAGCTTTAGCGGGGCCGCCTACGAGCAGTACTTC. Translated: CASSFSGAAYEQYF.

This clone was detected only once. Other DNA sequences in this sample translate to the same CDR3. V gene TRBV5-1 combines with J gene TRBJ1-1; D unresolved. Trimming removed 0 bases from V and 2 bases from J, with 5 bases in between. The CDR3 sequence is 13 residues long. CDR1 is SGHRS, CDR2 YFSETQ, per germline. CDR3 DNA: TGCGCCAGCAGCTTGGGGGGAAACACTGAAGCTTTCTTT. This translates into CASSLGGNTEAFF.

J is TRBJ1-4 and V is TRBV6-6; TRBD1 aligns across 8 bases. The CDR3 is 15 residues long. The V segment lost 5 bases and the J segment 9 bases; nucleotides outside the gene matches: 11. Germline CDR1 is MNHNY and CDR2 is SVGAGI (reference sequence). The CDR3 DNA sequence: TGTGCCAGCAGTCCCGGACAGGGCCTGAAGAAAAAACTGTTTTTT. Translated, it gives CASSPGQGLKKKLFF.

V usage is TRBV28 and J usage is TRBJ1-4; weak D call: TRBD1 (6 bases). V was pared by 1 base and J by 8 bases, with 17 bases between. The CDR3 is 16 amino acids. The germline V gene encodes CDR1 MDHEN and CDR2 SYDVKM. The CDR3 nucleotides are TGTGCCAGCAGTTTATCGCGCGCAGGGGCTCGAGAAAAACTGTTTTTT. Protein sequence: CASSLSRAGAREKLFF.

The V and J genes are TRBV19 and TRBJ1-1; 10 nucleotides align to TRBD1. Trimming at V came to 5 bases and at J to 3 bases, leaving 6 bases not matched to a gene. Germline CDR1 and CDR2: LNHDA and SQIVND (reference sequence). The CDR3 extends over 15 amino acids. The CDR3 spells CASSPRTGGYTEAFF. Here the CDR3 DNA reads TGTGCCAGTAGTCCCCGGACAGGGGGGTACACTGAAGCTTTCTTT.

The V call is TRBV6-6, the J call TRBJ1-2; D is unresolved. V lost 4 bases to trimming and J lost 1 base, with 7 bases between them. Germline V gene lookup returns CDR1 MNHNY and CDR2 SVGAGI (reference sequence). The CDR3 runs 13 residues. The CDR3 protein is CASSFRSNYGYTF. The CDR3, as DNA: TGTGCCAGCAGTTTCCGGAGTAACTATGGCTACACCTTC.

This clone was detected only once. This chain connects TRBV28 to TRBJ2-6, with TRBD1 matching 12 bases. Germline V CDR1 and CDR2: MDHEN, SYDVKM. The CDR3 runs 17 residues. V dropped 6 bases and J dropped 4; count of bases not matched to a gene: 7. CDR3: CASRPGQGAFGANVLTF. CDR3 DNA: TGTGCCAGCAGACCGGGACAGGGGGCTTTCGGGGCCAACGTCCTGACTTTC.

The chain links TRBV2 to TRBJ2-1, with 14 bases lining up with TRBD2. CDR3 size: 14 residues. V lost 6 bases, J lost 13 bases, and 8 bases stayed unmatched. The germline V gene encodes CDR1 SNHLY and CDR2 FYNNEI. The CDR3: CASSPGTSGSGQFF. The CDR3 bases are TGTGCCAGCAGCCCCGGGACTAGCGGGAGTGGCCAGTTCTTC.

This chain joins TRBV27 and TRBJ1-6; possible D gene TRBD1, 6 bases. The CDR3 totals 14 residues. Per the germline V gene, CDR1 is MNHEY and CDR2 is SMNVEV (reference sequence). The ends were cut back, 2 bases at V and 7 bases at J, with 9 bases in the middle. This chain's CDR3 is CASSLRRGNSPLHF. DNA of the CDR3: TGTGCCAGCAGTTTAAGGAGGGGGAATTCACCCCTCCACTTT.

Details on this clone: Additional DNA sequences in this sample encode the identical CDR3. The CDR3 here is CASSLSVGTEAFF. As DNA, the CDR3 is TGTGCCAGCAGTTTATCCGTGGGAACTGAAGCTTTCTTT. The chain couples TRBV27 to TRBJ1-1; D unclear. The CDR3 length is 13 residues. CDR1 is MNHEY and CDR2 is SMNVEV in the germline V gene (reference sequence). V lost 0 bases and J lost 5, with 7 bases in between.

The genes are TRBV4-1 and TRBJ1-1; the D is unclear. Trimming shortened V by 4 bases and J by 1 base, and 13 bases separated the two germline ends. The CDR3 is made up of 15 amino acids. CDR1 and CDR2 from the germline V gene are MGHRA and YSYEKL. The CDR3 sequence: CASSPRGVGNTEAFF. CDR3 in DNA: TGCGCCAGCAGCCCCCGCGGGGTAGGGAACACTGAAGCTTTCTTT.

J is TRBJ2-1 and V is TRBV4-1, with 8 bases lining up with TRBD1. V trimming: 4 bases; J trimming: 5 bases; junction bases outside the gene matches: 4. Germline CDR1 reads MGHRA; CDR2 reads YSYEKL. The CDR3 runs to 14 residues. CDR3 sequence (DNA): TGCGCCAGCAGCCTTTCCAGGGGGCACAATGAGCAGTTCTTC. Its protein product is CASSLSRGHNEQFF.

The V gene is TRBV27, the J gene TRBJ1-1; D is unclear. The length of the CDR3 is 13 residues. Trimming took 2 bases from V and 4 from J, leaving 8 bases between them. The germline gives CDR1 MNHEY, CDR2 SMNVEV (reference sequence). The chain's CDR3 is CASSLGGSTEAFF. In DNA, the CDR3 is TGTGCCAGCAGTTTAGGAGGATCCACTGAAGCTTTCTTT.

The chain is built from TRBV12-5 and TRBJ2-3; TRBD2 matches 16 bases. V was clipped by 0 bases and J by 2 bases; unmatched bases: 5. Per the germline V gene, CDR1 is LGHNT and CDR2 is FRNRAP. This CDR3 comprises 19 residues. This CDR3 is CASGLVPGTSGRVTDTQYF. In nucleotides, the CDR3 is TGTGCTAGTGGTTTGGTTCCCGGGACTAGCGGGAGGGTCACAGATACGCAGTATTTT.